Shown below are 29 T cell receptor beta chains from a single sample sequenced in a study of T cell responses to AZD1222 COVID-19 vaccine. Profiling relied on immunoSEQ multiplex PCR, and the TCRdb table lists in-frame clones only, not all of them. The sample holds 100,000 to 150,000 clones, roughly 92% seen once. Sequencing was performed on peripheral blood, taken on day 0 of AZD1222 vaccination. These TCRs come from an adult in good health.

Here the CDR3 DNA reads TGCGCCAGCAGCTTAAGGCCGGCAGATACGCAGTATTTT. Its protein is CASSLRPADTQYF. The chain links TRBV5-1 to TRBJ2-3; no clear D gene. CDR3 length equals 13 residues. Germline V gene data show CDR1 as SGHRS and CDR2 as YFSETQ. V was trimmed by 2 bases and J by 4 bases, leaving 8 bases between them.

The J gene is TRBJ2-1, the V gene TRBV7-8; TRBD1 matches 9 bases. V was clipped by 8 bases and J by 5 bases; unmatched bases: 4. This CDR3 region has 13 residues. From germline, CDR1 is SGHVS and CDR2 FQNEAQ. In nucleotides, the CDR3 is TGTGCCAGCGGACAGGGGATCGACAATGAGCAGTTCTTC. It encodes CASGQGIDNEQFF. Variable domain in full (rest from reference TRBV7-8 and TRBJ2-1): GAGVSQSPRYKVAKRGQDVALRCDPISGHVSLFWYQQALGQGPEFLTYFQNEAQLDKSGLPSDRFFAERPEGSVSTLKIQRTQQEDSAVYLCASGQGIDNEQFFGPGTRLTVL.

This clone was found once. CDR3 coding DNA: TGTGCCAGCAGCGTATTGGGACTAGCGGGAGGGGCCGGGGAGCTGTTTTTT. Amino acids: CASSVLGLAGGAGELFF. The chain is built from TRBV9 and TRBJ2-2; TRBD2 agrees at 16 bases. The length of the CDR3 is 17 residues. V trimming: 1 base; J trimming: 6 bases; junction bases outside the gene matches: 3. The germline gives CDR1 SGDLS, CDR2 YYNGEE.

The chain links TRBV27 to TRBJ2-1; a weak D match, TRBD2 (5 bases). Trimming removed 2 bases from V and 8 bases from J, with 13 bases in between. Germline CDR1 is MNHEY and CDR2 is SMNVEV (reference sequence). The CDR3 consists of 14 residues. The CDR3 DNA reads as TGTGCCAGCAGTTTAGAGGGATATGCTGATGAGCAGTTCTTC. Translated: CASSLEGYADEQFF.

The chain couples TRBV28 to TRBJ1-5, with D tentatively TRBD1 (6 bases). The CDR3 has 16 amino acids. Germline assignment: CDR1 MDHEN and CDR2 SYDVKM. V was pared by 3 bases and J by 1 base, with 13 bases between. The CDR3, as DNA: TGTGCCAGCAGTTTCAGGGGTTTTCGGAGCAATCAGCCCCAGCATTTT. It codes for CASSFRGFRSNQPQHF. The whole variable domain, filled in from reference TRBV28 and TRBJ1-5, reads DVKVTQSSRYLVKRTGEKVFLECVQDMDHENMFWYRQDPGLGLRLIYFSYDVKMKEKGDIPEGYSVSREKKERFSLILESASTNQTSMYLCASSFRGFRSNQPQHFGDGTRLSIL.

The chain carries TRBV27 and TRBJ1-5; 7 bases are shared with TRBD1. The CDR3 has 13 amino acids. CDR1 and CDR2 from the germline V gene are MNHEY and SMNVEV (reference sequence). Unmatched junction bases numbered 6, after V lost 6 bases and J lost 7 bases. In DNA, the CDR3 is TGTGCCAGCAGCTCAGGGGGGACCCAGCCCCAGCATTTT. Translation gives CASSSGGTQPQHF.

The chain combines TRBV23-1 with TRBJ1-6; D gene uncertain. TRBV23-1 is labeled an ORF, and its function is uncertain. This CDR3 region has 22 residues. The V end was cut by 2 bases, the J end by 7 bases, with 33 bases between. The CDR3 spells CASSQHNPVSSLKIKENSPLHF. CDR3 sequence (DNA): TGCGCCAGCAGTCAACATAATCCCGTTAGCAGCCTTAAAATAAAGGAAAATTCACCCCTCCACTTT.

This clone was counted a single time. V is TRBV30 and J is TRBJ1-1; no reliable D call. Germline values: CDR1 GTSNPN, CDR2 SVGIG (reference sequence). The CDR3 contains 12 residues. V gave up 1 base and J gave up 4 bases, with 7 bases separating them. The CDR3 here is CAWSAVSTEAFF. DNA for the CDR3: TGTGCCTGGAGTGCTGTATCCACTGAAGCTTTCTTT. The variable domain in full, completed from reference TRBV30 and TRBJ1-1, reads SQTIHQWPATLVQPVGSPLSLECTVEGTSNPNLYWYRQAAGRGLQLLFYSVGIGQISSEVPQNLSASRPQDRQFILSSKKLLLSDSGFYLCAWSAVSTEAFFGQGTRLTVV.

This chain uses TRBV10-3 with TRBJ1-1; D may be TRBD1 (6 bases). Trimming stripped 6 bases from V and 8 bases from J, with 10 bases between. The CDR3 runs 11 residues. Per germline, CDR1 ENHRY and CDR2 SYGVKD. The CDR3 coding sequence is TGTGCCATCAGAGGGACACTCGAAGCTTTCTTT. Translation: CAIRGTLEAFF.

This chain uses TRBV9 with TRBJ1-5; D remains ambiguous. In germline, CDR1 is SGDLS, CDR2 YYNGEE. The CDR3 contains 11 residues. Trimming pared 2 bases from V and 12 bases from J, leaving 9 bases between. The CDR3 DNA reads TGTGCCAGCAGCGTTGATCGGCTCCAGCATTTT. Translating gives CASSVDRLQHF.

Details on this clone: At the DNA level, this CDR3 is encoded by other sequences in the same sample as well. This chain links TRBV5-5 with TRBJ2-3; 8 bases align to TRBD1. Trimming took 4 bases from V and 1 from J; bases not matched to a gene: 2. CDR1 is SGHKS, CDR2 YYEKEE, per germline (reference sequence). CDR3 size: 14 residues. The chain's CDR3 is CASSKQGGTDTQYF. The CDR3 DNA reads as TGTGCCAGCAGCAAACAGGGGGGCACAGATACGCAGTATTTT. Using reference TRBV5-5 and TRBJ2-3 for the parts outside the CDR3, the full variable domain is DAGVTQSPTHLIKTRGQQVTLRCSPISGHKSVSWYQQVLGQGPQFIFQYYEKEERGRGNFPDRFSARQFPNYSSELNVNALLLGDSALYLCASSKQGGTDTQYFGPGTRLTVL.

This clone was seen only once. The chain joins TRBV11-2 to TRBJ2-7; tentative D call: TRBD2 (5 bases). The V gene's germline CDR1 is SGHAT and CDR2 FQNNGV. This CDR3 has 12 residues. V dropped 5 bases and J dropped 4 bases, with 9 bases sitting between them. CDR3 nucleotide sequence: TGTGCCAGCAGCCCCCCGGGATACGAGCAGTACTTC. Translating gives CASSPPGYEQYF.

V and J are TRBV2 and TRBJ2-1; no clear D gene. This CDR3 has 13 amino acids. Germline V lookup: CDR1 SNHLY, CDR2 FYNNEI. Trimming cost V 10 bases and J 4 bases, with 14 bases left between them. The CDR3 loop is CATSRSGYNEQFF. The CDR3 nucleotides read TGTGCCACCTCTAGATCGGGTTACAATGAGCAGTTCTTC.

The V call is TRBV24-1, the J call TRBJ1-4; D possibly corresponds to TRBD1 (6 bases). Trimming left V 5 bases short and J 12 bases short, with 12 bases between. This CDR3 has 12 amino acids. CDR1 and CDR2 (germline): KGHDR, SFDVKD. The CDR3 nucleotides read TGTGCCACCAGTGGAACAGGGCGGCAACTGTTTTTT. The encoded protein is CATSGTGRQLFF.

This clone appeared once. V is TRBV15 and J is TRBJ1-2; D not resolved. From germline, CDR1 is LNHNV and CDR2 YYDKDF (reference sequence). The length of the CDR3 is 14 residues. V lost 1 base to trimming and J lost 8 bases, with 14 bases between them. The CDR3 sequence is CATSRVGSGGGYTF. CDR3 nucleotide sequence: TGTGCCACCAGCAGAGTGGGGTCGGGAGGGGGCTACACCTTC.

V is TRBV4-1 and J is TRBJ2-3; D gene ambiguous. The germline CDR1 and CDR2 sequences are MGHRA and YSYEKL. CDR3 length equals 13 residues. V was clipped by 2 bases and J by 2 bases, with 5 bases between them. In DNA, the CDR3 is TGCGCCAGCAGCCAAAGAGACACAGATACGCAGTATTTT. Amino acid sequence: CASSQRDTDTQYF.

The chain uses TRBV7-9 and TRBJ2-7; D uncertain. The germline CDR1 and CDR2 sequences are SEHNR and FQNEAQ (reference sequence). CDR3 length equals 12 residues. Trimming stripped 5 bases from V and 3 bases from J, with 8 bases between. CDR3: CASSNEIYEQYF. The DNA for the CDR3 is TGTGCCAGCAGCAATGAGATCTACGAGCAGTACTTC. The full variable domain, completed using reference TRBV7-9 and TRBJ2-7, is DTGVSQNPRHKITKRGQNVTFRCDPISEHNRLYWYRQTLGQGPEFLTYFQNEAQLEKSRLLSDRFSAERPKGSFSTLEIQRTEQGDSAMYLCASSNEIYEQYFGPGTRLTVT.

V and J are TRBV29-1 and TRBJ1-1; TRBD1 matches at 7 bases. V lost 6 bases, J lost 4 bases, and 5 bases stayed unmatched. From germline, CDR1 is SQVTM and CDR2 ANQGSEA. This CDR3 comprises 12 residues. The CDR3 loop is CSVRQGGTEAFF. As DNA, the CDR3 is TGCAGCGTAAGACAGGGAGGCACTGAAGCTTTCTTT.

This chain uses TRBV28 with TRBJ1-4; 8 bases map to TRBD1. Trimming took 10 bases from V and 8 from J; bases not matched to a gene: 9. Germline CDR1 reads MDHEN; CDR2 reads SYDVKM. The length of the CDR3 is 13 residues. CDR3 in amino acids: CAIQGASGEKLFF. Here the CDR3 DNA reads TGTGCCATCCAGGGGGCATCGGGAGAAAAACTGTTTTTT.

CDR3 sequence: CASSLSGTSGGYTF. CDR3 sequence (DNA): TGTGCCAGCTCACTATCGGGGACTTCAGGTGGCTACACCTTC. V and J are TRBV18 and TRBJ1-2; D may be TRBD1 (5 bases). Germline CDR1 KGHSH, CDR2 LQKENI. With 4 bases removed from V and 7 bases from J, the gap between germline ends came to 16 bases. CDR3 length: 14 amino acids.

The genes are TRBV19 and TRBJ1-2; perhaps TRBD1 as D (6 bases). Germline values: CDR1 LNHDA, CDR2 SQIVND (reference sequence). V shed 3 bases and J shed 4 bases, with 18 bases lying between them. CDR3 length: 16 residues. This chain's CDR3 is CASSIGRRGNVYGYTF. For the CDR3, the DNA is TGTGCCAGTAGTATTGGGAGGAGGGGGAATGTCTATGGCTACACCTTC. The full variable domain, in which reference TRBV19 and TRBJ1-2 provide the parts outside the CDR3, is DGGITQSPKYLFRKEGQNVTLSCEQNLNHDAMYWYRQDPGQGLRLIYYSQIVNDFQKGDIAEGYSVSREKKESFPLTVTSAQKNPTAFYLCASSIGRRGNVYGYTFGSGTRLTVV.

The chain links TRBV20-1 to TRBJ1-2; D unclear. From germline, CDR1 is DFQATT and CDR2 SNEGSKA (reference sequence). The CDR3 has 11 residues. Trimming removed 4 bases at V and 5 bases at J, with 8 bases between. CDR3 nucleotides: TGCAGTGCTATTGGAGAATATGGCTACACCTTC. It specifies CSAIGEYGYTF.

The rearrangement links TRBV14 to TRBJ1-1; 7 bases are shared with TRBD1. V shed 5 bases, J shed 4 bases, and the junction held 7 bases outside the gene matches. Germline V gives CDR1 SGHDN, CDR2 FVKESK. The CDR3 consists of 14 residues. CDR3 DNA: TGTGCCAGCAGCATAAGACAGGGTGGCACTGAAGCTTTCTTT. This gives the protein CASSIRQGGTEAFF.

CDR3 loop: CASSLAGGVRGGPPEQYF. In DNA, the CDR3 is TGTGCCAGCAGCTTAGCGGGCGGAGTCCGGGGGGGCCCTCCGGAGCAGTACTTC. V and J are TRBV7-8 and TRBJ2-7; 8 nucleotides align to TRBD2. There are 18 residues in the CDR3. After removal of 0 bases from V and 7 bases from J, the junction contained 17 bases not matched to a gene. Germline V gene lookup returns CDR1 SGHVS and CDR2 FQNEAQ.

This rearrangement joins TRBV28 to TRBJ2-7; D perhaps matches TRBD2 (5 bases). V dropped 3 bases and J dropped 0 bases, with 9 bases sitting between them. The germline CDR1 and CDR2 sequences are MDHEN and SYDVKM. There are 14 residues in the CDR3. As DNA, the CDR3 is TGTGCCAGCAGTTTTTCGGGGAGCTCCTACGAGCAGTACTTC. It codes for CASSFSGSSYEQYF.

J is TRBJ2-7 and V is TRBV7-2; tentative D call: TRBD2 (6 bases). CDR3 length: 15 residues. CDR1 is SGHTA, CDR2 FQGNSA, per germline. The V end lost 5 bases, the J end lost 7 bases, and 21 bases lay between the germline ends. CDR3 nucleotides: TGTGCCAGCAGCGAAGGCGGGACTCCTTCTTGGGAGCAGTACTTC. This gives the protein CASSEGGTPSWEQYF.

CDR3 nucleotides: TGTGCCAGCAATAGACAGGGCAACTATGGCTACACCTTC. Its protein product is CASNRQGNYGYTF. This sequence joins TRBV12-3 or TRBV12-4 and TRBJ1-2; 7 bases are shared with TRBD1. The CDR3 extends over 13 amino acids. V lost 7 bases, J lost 2 bases, and 4 bases stayed unmatched.

V usage is TRBV7-2 and J usage is TRBJ1-2; unclear D gene. This CDR3 has 14 residues. V was shortened by 5 bases and J by 6 bases, with 16 bases between the two germline ends. Germline V gene sequence: CDR1 SGHTA, CDR2 FQGNSA. The CDR3 DNA sequence: TGTGCCAGCAGCCCGTCAAGGGATCGGGATGGCTACACCTTC. It is translated as CASSPSRDRDGYTF.

The J gene is TRBJ1-2, the V gene TRBV19; D not certain. The CDR3 loop spans 12 amino acids. CDR1 and CDR2 (germline): LNHDA, SQIVND (reference sequence). Trimming shortened V by 3 bases and J by 8 bases, and 10 bases separated the two germline ends. The CDR3 loop is CASSITLGGYTF. CDR3 DNA: TGTGCCAGTAGTATTACACTGGGAGGCTACACCTTC.